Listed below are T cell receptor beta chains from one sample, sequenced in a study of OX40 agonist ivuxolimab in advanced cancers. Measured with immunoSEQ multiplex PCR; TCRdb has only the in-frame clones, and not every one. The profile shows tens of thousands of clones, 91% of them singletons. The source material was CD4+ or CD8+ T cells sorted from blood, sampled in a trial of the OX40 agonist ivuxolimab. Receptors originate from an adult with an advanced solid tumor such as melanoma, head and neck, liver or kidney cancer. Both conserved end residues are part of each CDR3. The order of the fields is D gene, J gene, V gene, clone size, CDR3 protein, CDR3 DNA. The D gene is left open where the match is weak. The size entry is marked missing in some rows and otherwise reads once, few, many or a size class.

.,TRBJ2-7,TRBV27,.,CASGISYEQYF,TGTGCCAGCGGAATCTCCTACGAGCAGTACTTC
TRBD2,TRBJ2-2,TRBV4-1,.,CATTPGGTGELFF,TGCGCCACCACGCCGGGGGGTACCGGGGAGCTGTTTTTT
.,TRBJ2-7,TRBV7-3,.,CASSPRLGGEQYF,TGTGCCAGCAGCCCGCGACTCGGAGGCGAGCAGTACTTC
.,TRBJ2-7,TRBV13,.,CASSLGEREQYF,TGTGCCAGCAGCTTAGGAGAACGCGAGCAGTACTTC
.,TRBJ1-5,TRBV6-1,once,CASSEGYQPQHF,TGTGCCAGCAGTGAAGGATATCAGCCCCAGCATTTT
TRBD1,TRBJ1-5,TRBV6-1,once,CASRGTGLGQPQHF,TGTGCCAGCAGGGGGACAGGGCTAGGACAGCCCCAGCATTTT
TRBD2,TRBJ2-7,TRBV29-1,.,CSVRKTSVYEQYF,TGCAGCGTCCGCAAGACTAGCGTTTACGAGCAGTACTTC
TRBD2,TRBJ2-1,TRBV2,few,CASSESAGVYNEQFF,TGTGCCAGCAGTGAGTCAGCGGGAGTTTACAATGAGCAGTTCTTC
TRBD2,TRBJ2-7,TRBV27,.,CASSLASGRAEQYF,TGTGCCAGCAGTTTAGCTAGCGGGAGGGCCGAGCAGTACTTC
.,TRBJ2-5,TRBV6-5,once,CASSYSRNQETQYF,TGTGCCAGCAGTTACTCCAGAAACCAAGAGACCCAGTACTTC
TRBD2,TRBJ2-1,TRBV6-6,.,CASSLRGGTYNEQFF,TGTGCCAGCAGTCTGCGGGGGGGTACCTACAATGAGCAGTTCTTC
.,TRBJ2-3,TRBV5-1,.,CASSLTQTGADTQYF,TGCGCCAGCAGCTTGACCCAGACTGGGGCAGATACGCAGTATTTT
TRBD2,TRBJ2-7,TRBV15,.,CATSREREGPYEQYF,TGTGCCACCAGCAGAGAGCGGGAGGGCCCCTACGAGCAGTACTTC
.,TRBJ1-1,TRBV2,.,CASISGTEAFF,TGTGCCAGCATTTCCGGCACTGAAGCTTTCTTT
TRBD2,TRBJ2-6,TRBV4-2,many,CASSAGTSESGANVLTF,TGTGCCAGCAGCGCCGGGACTAGCGAGTCTGGGGCCAACGTCCTGACTTTC
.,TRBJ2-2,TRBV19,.,CASKWNGELFF,TGTGCCAGTAAATGGAACGGGGAGCTGTTTTTT
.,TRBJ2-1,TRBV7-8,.,CASSSLQGKTRDEQFF,TGTGCCAGCAGCTCTCTACAGGGAAAAACACGCGATGAGCAGTTCTTC
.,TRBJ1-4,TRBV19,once,CASSPRDMELFF,TGTGCCAGTAGTCCCCGGGACATGGAACTGTTTTTT
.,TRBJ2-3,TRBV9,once,CASSVGRGTFADTQYF,TGTGCCAGCAGCGTAGGTCGCGGGACGTTTGCAGATACGCAGTATTTT
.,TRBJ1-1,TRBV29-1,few,CSVEGAEAFF,TGCAGCGTTGAGGGGGCTGAAGCTTTCTTT
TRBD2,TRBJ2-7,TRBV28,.,CASSVAGTYEQYF,TGTGCCAGCAGTGTAGCGGGAACCTACGAGCAGTACTTC
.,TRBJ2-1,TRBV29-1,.,CSVLGQGGALGLAAYNEQFF,TGCAGCGTTCTTGGACAGGGGGGCGCCTTGGGACTAGCGGCCTACAATGAGCAGTTCTTC
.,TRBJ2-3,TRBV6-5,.,CASSYSGTSRGTQYF,TGTGCCAGCAGTTATTCCGGGACTTCCAGAGGTACGCAGTATTTT
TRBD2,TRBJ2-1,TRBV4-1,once,CASSQDSGSGSYNEQFF,TGCGCCAGCAGCCAAGATAGTGGTAGCGGGAGTTACAATGAGCAGTTCTTC
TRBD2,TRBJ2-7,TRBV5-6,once,CASSFGTSRSYEQYF,TGTGCCAGCAGCTTCGGGACTAGTAGGTCCTACGAGCAGTACTTC
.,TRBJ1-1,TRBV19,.,CASSFAWEAFF,TGTGCCAGTAGTTTCGCGTGGGAAGCTTTCTTT
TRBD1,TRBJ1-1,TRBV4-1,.,CASSQQGANDDTEAFF,TGCGCCAGCAGCCAACAGGGGGCAAACGATGACACTGAAGCTTTCTTT
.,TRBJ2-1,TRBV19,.,CASSIRGEYNEQFF,TGTGCCAGTAGTATAAGAGGGGAATACAATGAGCAGTTCTTC
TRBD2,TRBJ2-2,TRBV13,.,CASSLGPSGNTGELFF,TGTGCCAGCAGCTTAGGGCCTAGCGGGAACACCGGGGAGCTGTTTTTT
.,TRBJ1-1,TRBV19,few,CASSRGGSEAFF,TGTGCCAGTAGCCGAGGGGGTTCTGAAGCTTTCTTT
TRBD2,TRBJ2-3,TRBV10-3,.,CAISDLLAGGRPTTDTQYF,TGTGCCATCAGTGACCTCCTAGCGGGAGGCCGACCTACTACAGATACGCAGTATTTT
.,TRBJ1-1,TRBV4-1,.,CASSARGLDTEAFF,TGCGCCAGCAGCGCCAGGGGTCTTGACACTGAAGCTTTCTTT
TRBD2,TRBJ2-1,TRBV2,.,CASSVASGSPYEQFF,TGTGCCAGCAGTGTCGCCAGCGGGAGTCCCTATGAGCAGTTCTTC